A selection of T cell receptor beta chains follows, all from one sample in a study of CD8 T cells in ankylosing spondylitis. TCRdb processed the 5' RACE reads anew with MiXCR; each CDR3 protein has one entry. The sample shows about 160,000 distinct CDR3 sequences, approximately 9% of them seen only once. Sequenced material: blood, either unsorted or a sorted T cell fraction (not recorded which). The receptors here all came from a female donor with ankylosing spondylitis or in good health (not recorded which). Both conserved end residues are part of each CDR3. Part of the rows lack a size; the others show once, few, many or a class for expanded clones.

TRBJ2-7 | TRBV5-6 | - | CASSLAGSRGLNYEQYF
TRBJ2-7 | TRBV30 | - | CAWSGGAGLAKYEQYF
TRBJ2-7 | TRBV6-2/TRBV6-3 | - | CASSYLYEQYF
TRBJ2-5 | TRBV9 | few | CASSPGTAQETQYF
TRBJ2-7 | TRBV7-9 | - | CASSFGADRDHEQYF
TRBJ2-7 | TRBV11-2 | few | CASSDPGVSYEQYF
TRBJ1-1 | TRBV12-3/TRBV12-4 | many | CASRPTGVEAFF
TRBJ2-2 | TRBV20-1 | - | CSARGKGLAGEVTGELFF
TRBJ1-1 | TRBV15 | - | CATSPDRPTEAFF
TRBJ1-2 | TRBV28 | many | CASTPRAFYGYTF
TRBJ2-7 | TRBV27 | many | CASSFGSGALYEQYF
TRBJ1-1 | TRBV12-3/TRBV12-4 | many | CASSLAPENTEAFF
TRBJ2-1 | TRBV12-3/TRBV12-4 | few | CASRGLAGSFEQFF
TRBJ1-2 | TRBV19 | - | CATTWEDGYTF
TRBJ2-7 | TRBV4-2 | few | CASSQEAGGAYEQYF
TRBJ2-1 | TRBV9 | few | CASSVEGTSNEQFF
TRBJ1-4 | TRBV6-5 | - | CASSYSGKEKLFF
TRBJ2-3 | TRBV4-3 | few | CASSQDTPAGVSTDTQYF